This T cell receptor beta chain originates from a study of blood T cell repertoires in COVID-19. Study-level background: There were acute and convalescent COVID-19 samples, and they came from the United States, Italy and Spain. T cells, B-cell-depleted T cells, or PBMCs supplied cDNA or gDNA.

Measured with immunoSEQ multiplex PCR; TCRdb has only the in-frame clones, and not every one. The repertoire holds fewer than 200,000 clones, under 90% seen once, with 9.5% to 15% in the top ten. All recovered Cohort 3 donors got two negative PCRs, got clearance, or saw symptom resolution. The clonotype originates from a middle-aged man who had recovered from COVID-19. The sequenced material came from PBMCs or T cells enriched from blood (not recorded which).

CDR3 in amino acids: CASSRRPGQGYEQYF. The CDR3 DNA is TGTGCCAGCAGTCGTAGACCGGGACAGGGATACGAGCAGTACTTC. This chain links TRBV27 with TRBJ2-7; 9 bases align to TRBD1. The CDR3 covers 15 residues. Germline V CDR1 and CDR2: MNHEY, SMNVEV (reference sequence). The V and J ends lost 5 bases and 4 bases, in that order; junction bases with no gene match: 9.